The clone carrying this T cell receptor (beta chain) was counted between two and nine times. Its target is not known. The CDR3 consists of 15 residues. CDR1 MDHEN and CDR2 SYDVKM come from the germline V gene. V lost 5 bases and J lost 5; bases outside the gene matches: 8. The data originate from a study of vaccination and CD4 T cells after COVID-19. The Oncomine TCR Beta short-read assay sequenced DNA from cultured CD4+ T cells. TCRdb re-called the PCR reads through MiXCR, storing one row per CDR3 protein. The profile covers approximately 21,000 distinct CDR3 sequences, with 43% appearing a single time and around 5% taken by the ten largest. As to time point: late sampling 161 to 241 days after vaccination in a few convalescent patients. This sample's treatment: 10-day PBMC culture with coronavirus spike peptide pools or control peptides (ViraFEST assay).

Material: CD4+ T cells from blood, cultured in vitro, obtained about 7 months after SARS-CoV-2 vaccination. The origin of this receptor is a human donor who had recovered from COVID-19. This sequence joins TRBV28 and TRBJ2-5, with 10 bases matching TRBD1. The DNA of the CDR3 is TGTGCCAGCAGTCGGACAGGGGGGGTGTGGGAGACCCAGTACTTC. It codes for CASSRTGGVWETQYF.